Here is one TCR beta chain with its context. This sample is drawn from a study of shared clonotypes between healthy human individuals. Study-wide context: Researchers assigned three CD4 naive, three CD4 memory, two CD8 naive and one CD8 memory plate to each donor.

The V gene's germline CDR1 is MNHNS and CDR2 SASEGT. CDR3 length: 13 amino acids. The ends were cut back, 6 bases at V and 4 bases at J, with 12 bases in the middle. The data were produced by immunoSEQ multiplex PCR, yet TCRdb's version contains in-frame clones alone and is incomplete. The table shows approximately 2.3 million clones, with over 85% occurring only once. Sequencing was carried out using naive CD4+ T cells from PBMCs. Documented subset: CD45RA+ positively selected. The sequence came from a young man in good health. Some clones in this sample may be carry-over from other donors' samples. This chain uses TRBV6-1 with TRBJ1-2; D may be TRBD1 (6 bases). The CDR3 here is CASRARDIYGYTF. CDR3 nucleotides: TGTGCCAGCAGAGCAAGGGACATCTATGGCTACACCTTC.